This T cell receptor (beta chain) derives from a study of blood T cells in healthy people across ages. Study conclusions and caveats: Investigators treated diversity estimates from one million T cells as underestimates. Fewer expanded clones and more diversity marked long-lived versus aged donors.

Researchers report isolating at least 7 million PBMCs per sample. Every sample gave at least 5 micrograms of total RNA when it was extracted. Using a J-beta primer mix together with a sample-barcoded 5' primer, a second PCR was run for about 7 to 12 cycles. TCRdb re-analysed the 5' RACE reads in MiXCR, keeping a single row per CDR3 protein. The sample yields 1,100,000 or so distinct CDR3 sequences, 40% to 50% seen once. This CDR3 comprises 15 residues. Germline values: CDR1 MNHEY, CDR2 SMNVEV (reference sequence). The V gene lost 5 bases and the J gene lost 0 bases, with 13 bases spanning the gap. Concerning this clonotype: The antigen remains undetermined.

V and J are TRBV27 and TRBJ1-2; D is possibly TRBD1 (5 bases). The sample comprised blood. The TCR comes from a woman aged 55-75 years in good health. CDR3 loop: CASSGSGFPNYGYTF. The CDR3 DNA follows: TGTGCCAGCAGTGGGTCAGGGTTCCCTAACTATGGCTACACCTTC.